The 30 T cell receptor beta chains reported below all come from one sample, sequenced in a study of T cells in localized non-small cell lung cancer. Clones were read by immunoSEQ multiplex PCR, and TCRdb kept only the in-frame ones, dropping some. Here the sample spans approximately 72,000 clones, 84% being singletons. This material consisted of peripheral blood, taken before any cancer treatment. These receptors were obtained from a female donor at least 60 years old with stage I lung adenocarcinoma.

V usage is TRBV11-2 and J usage is TRBJ2-7, with TRBD2 as a possible D gene (6 bases). Germline V gene sequence: CDR1 SGHAT, CDR2 FQNNGV. The CDR3 sequence is 13 residues long. V was shortened by 5 bases and J by 6 bases, with 14 bases between the two germline ends. The CDR3 DNA sequence: TGTGCCAGCAGCAAAGGAGGAGGGTTCGAGCAGTACTTC. It yields the protein CASSKGGGFEQYF.

V gene TRBV2 combines with J gene TRBJ2-7; 7 nucleotides agree with TRBD1. CDR3 length: 14 residues. Per the germline V gene, CDR1 is SNHLY and CDR2 is FYNNEI. After removal of 11 bases from V and 1 base from J, the junction contained 11 bases not matched to a gene. The CDR3: CACLKGAHSYEQYF. The CDR3 bases are TGTGCCTGTCTTAAGGGGGCGCATTCCTACGAGCAGTACTTC.

The chain carries TRBV27 and TRBJ1-2; TRBD1 is a possible D gene (6 bases). Germline CDR1 and CDR2: MNHEY and SMNVEV (reference sequence). The CDR3 is 14 amino acids. V dropped 3 bases and J dropped 5 bases, with 13 bases sitting between them. The CDR3 region is CASSLLPGAYGYTF. As DNA, the CDR3 is TGTGCCAGCAGTTTGTTACCAGGGGCTTATGGCTACACCTTC.

The chain carries TRBV28 and TRBJ1-2, with D hard to call. CDR1 MDHEN and CDR2 SYDVKM come from the germline V gene. The CDR3 spans 17 residues. The germline V and J ends were trimmed by 2 bases and 6 bases, with 22 bases remaining between them. The CDR3 loop reads CASSLLGMSGQNNGYTF. The CDR3 DNA is TGTGCCAGCAGTTTACTCGGGATGTCGGGCCAGAACAATGGCTACACCTTC.

CDR3 sequence: CASRAGGTDTQYF. The CDR3 coding sequence is TGCGCCAGTCGGGCGGGGGGCACAGATACGCAGTATTTT. This chain connects TRBV10-2 to TRBJ2-3; 7 positions match TRBD2. Germline CDR1 is WSHSY and CDR2 is SAAADI. V lost 9 bases to trimming and J lost 1 base; unmatched junction nucleotides: 4. CDR3 length equals 13 residues.

V gene TRBV7-3 combines with J gene TRBJ2-3, with 7 bases matching TRBD2. CDR3 size: 20 residues. Germline-derived CDR1 and CDR2 are SGHTA and FQGTGA. With 1 base clipped from V and 5 bases from J, the junction kept 21 bases outside the gene matches. The CDR3 region is CASSLSGEVAGTQVGDTQYF. Written as DNA, the CDR3 is TGTGCCAGCAGCTTAAGCGGTGAGGTAGCGGGTACCCAGGTAGGAGATACGCAGTATTTT.

The chain joins TRBV6-5 to TRBJ2-3; D perhaps matches TRBD1 (5 bases). There are 14 residues in the CDR3. Trimming stripped 6 bases from V and 3 bases from J, with 13 bases between. CDR1 is MNHEY and CDR2 is SVGAGI in the germline V gene. CDR3 nucleotides: TGTGCCAGCAGACTCAACAGGTGGACAGATACGCAGTATTTT. Its translation: CASRLNRWTDTQYF.

This clone was detected once. The chain joins TRBV7-3 to TRBJ2-2; D gene ambiguous. This CDR3 region has 13 residues. Per the germline V gene, CDR1 is SGHTA and CDR2 is FQGTGA. V dropped 3 bases and J dropped 6 bases, with 8 bases sitting between them. The CDR3 protein is CASSLVGAGELFF. The CDR3 bases are TGTGCCAGCAGCTTGGTCGGAGCCGGGGAGCTGTTTTTT.

This chain connects TRBV29-1 to TRBJ2-7, with a weak D call TRBD2 (6 bases). The germline CDR1 and CDR2 sequences are SQVTM and ANQGSEA. The CDR3 spans 12 residues. Trimming stripped 6 bases from V and 6 bases from J, with 15 bases between. In DNA form, the CDR3 reads TGCAGCGTCGCGCGGGGCTTAGGCGAGCAGTACTTC. It encodes CSVARGLGEQYF.

V usage is TRBV5-4 and J usage is TRBJ2-5, with D perhaps TRBD2 (5 bases). CDR1 is SGHNT and CDR2 is YYREEE in the germline V gene (reference sequence). CDR3 length equals 13 residues. Between the trimmed V and J ends, which lost 1 base and 3 bases, there was a span of 7 bases. Written as DNA, the CDR3 is TGTGCCAGCAGCTTGCTGGGAGAAGAGACCCAGTACTTC. This translates into CASSLLGEETQYF.

Regarding this clone: The germline gene is not matched at one end of the junction; a read error may be the cause. This sequence joins TRBV7-3 and TRBJ1-3, with D perhaps matching TRBD1 (5 bases). This CDR3 is built from 17 residues. Germline V gene sequence: CDR1 SGHTA, CDR2 FQGTGA. CDR3 nucleotides: TGTGCCAGCAGCCTAACAGGTGGCACGGCCTCTGGAAACACCATATATTTT. Protein product: CASSLTGGTASGNTIYF.

CDR3 residues: CASSEDWGQGGGYTF. DNA for the CDR3: TGTGCCAGCAGTGAAGACTGGGGACAGGGAGGTGGCTACACCTTC. The chain uses TRBV6-1 and TRBJ1-2, with TRBD1 matching over 9 bases. The CDR3 is made up of 15 amino acids. Germline CDR1 MNHNS, CDR2 SASEGT. Unmatched junction bases numbered 7, after V lost 1 base and J lost 7 bases.

The chain carries TRBV2 and TRBJ1-3; D might be TRBD1 (5 bases). Germline CDR1 reads SNHLY; CDR2 reads FYNNEI. This CDR3 spans 13 amino acids. The V and J ends lost 4 bases and 10 bases respectively, with 14 bases between them. This chain's CDR3 is CASSGQMMGTIYF. CDR3 nucleotide sequence: TGTGCCAGCAGTGGACAGATGATGGGTACCATATATTTT. Full variable domain (remainder filled in from reference TRBV2 and TRBJ1-3): EPEVTQTPSHQVTQMGQEVILRCVPISNHLYFYWYRQILGQKVEFLVSFYNNEISEKSEIFDDQFSVERPDGSNFTLKIRSTKLEDSAMYFCASSGQMMGTIYFGEGSWLTVV.

V and J are TRBV30 and TRBJ2-3; 7 nucleotides line up with TRBD2. V shed 5 bases and J 1 base; nucleotides not matched to a gene: 6. Germline loops: CDR1 GTSNPN, CDR2 SVGIG (reference sequence). The CDR3 totals 14 residues. CDR3 sequence: CAWGRASGTDTQYF. DNA for the CDR3: TGTGCCTGGGGGAGGGCTAGCGGCACAGATACGCAGTATTTT.

This rearrangement joins TRBV5-4 to TRBJ2-5; D is uncertain. The CDR3 is 12 amino acids. Trimming left V 4 bases short and J 1 base short, with 5 bases between. CDR1 is SGHNT and CDR2 is YYREEE in the germline V gene (reference sequence). DNA of the CDR3: TGTGCCAGCAGCCGCCCCCAAGAGACCCAGTACTTC. This codes for CASSRPQETQYF.

The chain uses TRBV6-4 and TRBJ1-1; the D is unclear. Germline values: CDR1 MRHNA, CDR2 SNTAGT. This CDR3 region has 14 residues. The V end lost 5 bases, the J end lost 0 bases, and 10 bases lay between the germline ends. CDR3 residues: CASSPSGMNTEAFF. In DNA, the CDR3 is TGTGCCAGCAGTCCCAGCGGAATGAACACTGAAGCTTTCTTT.

The genes are TRBV4-2 and TRBJ1-2; 8 bases are shared with TRBD1. The CDR3 is 18 residues long. CDR1 and CDR2 from the germline V gene are LGHNA and YNFKEQ. The V segment lost 0 bases and the J segment 5 bases; nucleotides outside the gene matches: 14. The CDR3 DNA reads TGTGCCAGCAGCCAAGATAGGGAGGGGACAGGCCGCGGGTATGGCTACACCTTC. Its translation is CASSQDREGTGRGYGYTF.

This clone was seen only once. The rearrangement uses TRBV5-4 and TRBJ2-3; 14 bases are a match to TRBD2. This CDR3 contains 18 residues. V was clipped by 5 bases and J by 0 bases; unmatched bases: 8. Per the germline V gene, CDR1 is SGHNT and CDR2 is YYREEE (reference sequence). CDR3 bases: TGTGCCAGCAGGAGGACTAGCGGGAGGTCTTATAGCACAGATACGCAGTATTTT. Translating gives CASRRTSGRSYSTDTQYF. The full variable domain, rest sourced from reference TRBV5-4 and TRBJ2-3, is ETGVTQSPTHLIKTRGQQVTLRCSSQSGHNTVSWYQQALGQGPQFIFQYYREEENGRGNFPPRFSGLQFPNYSSELNVNALELDDSALYLCASRRTSGRSYSTDTQYFGPGTRLTVL.

The genes are TRBV5-1 and TRBJ2-5; D is unresolved. Trimming took off 0 bases at V and 7 bases at J, with 10 bases between the two ends. The CDR3 consists of 13 residues. The V gene's germline CDR1 is SGHRS and CDR2 YFSETQ. CDR3 DNA sequence: TGCGCCAGCAGCTTGGACGGTCCCCGGACCCAGTACTTC. Its protein is CASSLDGPRTQYF.

This clone has only one observation. The chain joins TRBV5-6 to TRBJ2-7; D could derive from TRBD1 or TRBD2 (6 bases each). Germline assignment: CDR1 SGHDT and CDR2 YYEEEE. Trimming took off 4 bases at V and 7 bases at J, with 24 bases between the two ends. CDR3 length: 16 residues. CDR3 in amino acids: CASSPRTGGSSGEQYF. CDR3 nucleotide sequence: TGTGCCAGCAGCCCCCGAACCGGGGGCAGTTCGGGGGAGCAGTACTTC.

The CDR3 bases are TGTGCCAGCAGTGAATTGGCAAAAAATCAGCCCCAGCATTTT. This sequence encodes CASSELAKNQPQHF. The V call is TRBV2, the J call TRBJ1-5; D is ambiguous. The CDR3 extends over 14 amino acids. Germline V lookup: CDR1 SNHLY, CDR2 FYNNEI. V shed 2 bases and J shed 4 bases, with 9 bases lying between them.

V gene TRBV19 combines with J gene TRBJ2-3, with 9 bases aligning to TRBD1. Germline V gene lookup returns CDR1 LNHDA and CDR2 SQIVND (reference sequence). The CDR3 extends over 15 amino acids. The ends lost 3 bases at V and 5 bases at J; junction bases unmatched: 6. CDR3 DNA sequence: TGTGCCAGTAGTATTGAGGACAGGGGTATAGATACGCAGTATTTT. Amino acids: CASSIEDRGIDTQYF.

J is TRBJ1-1 and V is TRBV6-1; no firm D call. The CDR3 has 14 amino acids. Germline V CDR1 and CDR2: MNHNS, SASEGT. The V gene lost 6 bases and the J gene lost 1 base, with 12 bases spanning the gap. The CDR3 sequence is CASRLHPTNTEAFF. In DNA, the CDR3 is TGTGCCAGCAGATTACACCCGACGAACACTGAAGCTTTCTTT.

About this clone itself: This specimen includes other DNA sequences encoding the same CDR3. This chain joins TRBV5-1 and TRBJ2-7; D call uncertain. Germline V gene sequence: CDR1 SGHRS, CDR2 YFSETQ. Trimming cost V 1 base and J 0 bases, with 8 bases left between them. This CDR3 region has 14 residues. CDR3 region: CASSLIDSSYEQYF. CDR3 coding DNA: TGCGCCAGCAGCTTGATAGACTCCTCCTACGAGCAGTACTTC.

The rearrangement joins TRBV29-1 to TRBJ2-2; 8 bases agree with TRBD1. The V gene end was trimmed by 4 bases and the J gene end by 1 base; junction bases not matched to a gene: 5. This CDR3 has 15 amino acids. The V gene's germline CDR1 is SQVTM and CDR2 ANQGSEA. CDR3 loop: CSVAPGQGNTGELFF. CDR3 DNA: TGCAGCGTTGCCCCTGGACAGGGGAACACCGGGGAGCTGTTTTTT.

V and J are TRBV10-3 and TRBJ1-2, with D possibly being TRBD1 (5 bases). The CDR3 length is 13 residues. CDR1 ENHRY and CDR2 SYGVKD come from the germline V gene. V dropped 5 bases and J dropped 3 bases, with 10 bases sitting between them. The CDR3 region is CAISLQGHYGYTF. CDR3 sequence (DNA): TGTGCCATCAGTTTGCAGGGACACTATGGCTACACCTTC.

This clone has just one count. The chain recombines TRBV2 with TRBJ2-4, with a tentative D call TRBD2 (5 bases). V lost 5 bases and J lost 5, with 10 bases in between. CDR3 length equals 13 residues. Germline V gives CDR1 SNHLY, CDR2 FYNNEI. The CDR3 DNA sequence: TGTGCCAGCAGTTACGAGGGCGAAAACATTCAGTACTTC. Residues: CASSYEGENIQYF.

The J gene is TRBJ2-2, the V gene TRBV4-1; possible D gene TRBD1, 5 bases. This CDR3 has 15 residues. Germline V lookup: CDR1 MGHRA, CDR2 YSYEKL. V lost 5 bases and J 6 bases, leaving 16 bases between the germline ends. The CDR3 region is CASSTGFNPSGELFF. The CDR3, as DNA: TGCGCCAGCAGCACAGGATTTAACCCTTCCGGGGAGCTGTTTTTT.

The chain links TRBV27 to TRBJ1-4, with D tentatively TRBD1 (5 bases). CDR3 size: 14 residues. Germline assignment: CDR1 MNHEY and CDR2 SMNVEV (reference sequence). V lost 6 bases to trimming and J lost 8 bases, with 16 bases between them. The CDR3 DNA is TGTGCCAGCAGACCATCGCAGGGACGAGAAAAACTGTTTTTT. This sequence encodes CASRPSQGREKLFF.

V and J are TRBV11-2 and TRBJ1-5; TRBD1 matches at 11 bases. The germline V gene encodes CDR1 SGHAT and CDR2 FQNNGV. V was clipped by 5 bases and J by 9 bases; unmatched bases: 9. There are 15 residues in the CDR3. The CDR3 is CASSAGTGGSWPQHF. The CDR3 DNA reads TGTGCCAGCAGCGCTGGGACAGGGGGTAGCTGGCCCCAGCATTTT.